This T cell receptor beta chain was recovered during a study of beta chain features in type 1 diabetes. Deletions cut 2 bases from V and 7 bases from J, with 16 bases between. The CDR3 loop spans 15 amino acids. The germline V gene has CDR1 SGHNT and CDR2 YYREEE (reference sequence). Concerning this clone itself: The antigen is unknown.

Sorting with CD45RO/CCR7/CD25/CD127/CD95/CD27 yielded naive, central memory, regulatory and stem-like memory CD4+ cells. Every isolated RNA sample was fully reverse transcribed, so sequencing captured expressed TCRB transcripts. Each sample of naive, central memory or regulatory T cells had, on average, around 3.3 million reads. The assay was immunoSEQ multiplex PCR, and TCRdb's table has in-frame clones only and misses some. Among under 350,000 clones, around 24% were seen once, and the ten largest hold approximately 0.011%. Study findings and constraints: Patients with type 1 diabetes carried fewer insertions and had more deletions at their VDJ junctions. Researchers cautioned that cDNA sequencing could over-represent cells with high TCR expression. All four CD4+ subsets of Type 1 diabetes patients contained TCRB CDR3s that were moderately but significantly shorter.

The chain carries TRBV5-4 and TRBJ2-1; perhaps TRBD2 as D (6 bases). The clonotype was recovered from a woman under 40 with type 1 diabetes. Specimen: naive CD4+ T cells from blood. CDR3: CASSLGGRSGNEQFF. The CDR3 DNA follows: TGTGCCAGCAGCTTAGGAGGAAGGAGCGGGAATGAGCAGTTCTTC.